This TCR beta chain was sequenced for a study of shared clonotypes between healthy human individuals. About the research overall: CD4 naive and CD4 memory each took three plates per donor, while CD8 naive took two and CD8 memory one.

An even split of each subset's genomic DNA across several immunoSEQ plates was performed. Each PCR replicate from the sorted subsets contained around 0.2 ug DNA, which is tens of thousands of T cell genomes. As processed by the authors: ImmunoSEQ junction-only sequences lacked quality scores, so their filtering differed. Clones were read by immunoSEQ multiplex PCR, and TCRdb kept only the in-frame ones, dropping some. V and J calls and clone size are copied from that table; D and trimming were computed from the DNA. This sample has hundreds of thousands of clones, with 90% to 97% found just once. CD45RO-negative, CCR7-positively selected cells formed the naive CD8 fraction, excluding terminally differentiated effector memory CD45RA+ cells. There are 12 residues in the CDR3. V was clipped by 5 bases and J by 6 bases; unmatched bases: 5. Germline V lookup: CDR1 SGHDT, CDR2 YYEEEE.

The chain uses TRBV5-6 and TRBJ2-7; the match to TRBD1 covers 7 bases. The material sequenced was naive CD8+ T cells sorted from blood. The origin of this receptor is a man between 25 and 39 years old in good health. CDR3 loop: CASSWDSTEQYF. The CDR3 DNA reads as TGTGCCAGCAGTTGGGACAGCACCGAGCAGTACTTC.